The T cell receptor beta chain under discussion was sequenced for a study of neurological immune-mediated disorders. The sample holds many counts of this clonotype. V was clipped by 8 bases and J by 1 base, with 18 bases between them. The CDR3 is 16 amino acids. CDR1 and CDR2 (germline): MDHEN, SYDVKM. TCRdb recomputed calls from the 5' RACE reads with MiXCR, one row per CDR3 protein. The table has about 62,000 distinct CDR3 sequences, more than 4% seen once; the top ten hold roughly 3.4%. The sequence was collected from a woman aged 45 to 65 with multiple sclerosis. Sequenced: PBMCs. The chain employs TRBV28 and TRBJ1-5; no firm D call. The CDR3 protein is CASCSPRGLSNQPQHF. CDR3 bases: TGTGCCAGCTGCTCTCCCCGAGGGCTCAGCAATCAGCCCCAGCATTTT.